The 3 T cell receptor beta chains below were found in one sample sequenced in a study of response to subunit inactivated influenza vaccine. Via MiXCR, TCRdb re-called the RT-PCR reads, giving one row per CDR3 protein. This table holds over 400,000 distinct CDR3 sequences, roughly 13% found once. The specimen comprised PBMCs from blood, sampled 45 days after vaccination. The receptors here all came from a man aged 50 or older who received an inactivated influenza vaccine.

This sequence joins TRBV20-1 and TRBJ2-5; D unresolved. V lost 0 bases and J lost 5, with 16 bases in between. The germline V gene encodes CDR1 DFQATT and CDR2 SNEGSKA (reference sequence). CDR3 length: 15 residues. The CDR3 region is CSARDLVEPGETQYF. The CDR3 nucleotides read TGCAGTGCTAGAGATCTAGTTGAACCTGGGGAGACCCAGTACTTC.

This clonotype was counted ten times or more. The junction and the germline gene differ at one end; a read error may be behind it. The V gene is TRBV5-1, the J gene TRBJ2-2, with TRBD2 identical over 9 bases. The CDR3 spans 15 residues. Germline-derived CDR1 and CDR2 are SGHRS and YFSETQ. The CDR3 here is CASSLSGRNTGELFF. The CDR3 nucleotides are TGTGCCAGCAGCCTTAGCGGGAGGAACACCGGGGAGCTGTTTTTT.

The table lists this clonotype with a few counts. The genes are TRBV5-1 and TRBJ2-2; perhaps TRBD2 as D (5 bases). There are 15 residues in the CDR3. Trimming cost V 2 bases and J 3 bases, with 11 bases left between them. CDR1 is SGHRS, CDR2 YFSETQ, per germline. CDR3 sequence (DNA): TGCGCCAGCAGCTTACGGACTTCCCACACCGGGGAGCTGTTTTTT. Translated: CASSLRTSHTGELFF.